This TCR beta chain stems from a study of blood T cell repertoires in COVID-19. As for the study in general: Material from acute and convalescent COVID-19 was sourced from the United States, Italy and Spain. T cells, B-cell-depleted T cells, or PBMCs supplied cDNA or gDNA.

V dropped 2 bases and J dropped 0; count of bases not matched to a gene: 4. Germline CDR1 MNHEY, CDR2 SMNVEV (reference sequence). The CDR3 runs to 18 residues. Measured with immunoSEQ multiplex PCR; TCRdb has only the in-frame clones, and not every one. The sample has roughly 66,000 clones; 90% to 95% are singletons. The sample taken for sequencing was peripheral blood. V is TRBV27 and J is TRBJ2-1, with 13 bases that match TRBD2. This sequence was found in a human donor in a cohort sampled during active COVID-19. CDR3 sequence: CASSLGLAGDYSYNEQFF. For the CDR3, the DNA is TGTGCCAGCAGTTTAGGACTAGCGGGGGACTACTCCTACAATGAGCAGTTCTTC.